This record looks at one TCR beta chain sequence and its context. This clonotype was recorded many times. The antigen it recognizes is unknown. Base qualities are not at hand, and no much larger clone is one base apart. This sample was included in a study of T cells in Graves' hyperthyroidism and ophthalmopathy (dated by TCRdb to between 2018 and 2020). Looking at the study overall: To identify TCR V-J signatures that set the groups apart, the researchers used a discovery cohort of 100 patients, made up of fewer than 50 with Graves' ophthalmopathy and around 58 with stable Graves' hyperthyroidism. Prospective prediction of ophthalmopathy was tested in an independent validation cohort consisting of 18 to 20 hyperthyroidism patients and some 16 patients who later progressed to ophthalmopathy. The approximately 100 discovery patients were randomly divided into training and test sets at a 7:3 ratio. Thyroid tissue and blood T-cell repertoires from about six Graves' hyperthyroidism patients were also compared in the study. After blood sampling, hyperthyroidism patients were treated with methimazole at a starting dose of 30 mg daily, and ophthalmopathy patients were treated with high-dose intravenous methylprednisolone. The paper reports TCR Vbeta CDR3 sequencing of over 130 peripheral blood samples: approximately 41 ophthalmopathy, fewer than 80 hyperthyroidism and approximately 17 progressor patients.

CDR1 and CDR2 were assigned from the germline V gene as SGHTA and FQGNSA. Ends trimmed: V by 5 bases, J by 1 base; bases unmatched to a gene: 3. The CDR3, from cysteine to phenylalanine, totals 14 residues. Only the CDR3 part of the read is kept: 42 bases, read in frame from the first base. Amplification of TCR beta CDR3 regions was carried out from RNA transcripts. A first-round RT-PCR of the TCR CDR3 used the HTBI primer set with the Qiagen OneStep RT-PCR kit. Libraries were constructed in a second round of multiplex PCR, after which size selection and purification were performed. Sequencing of the libraries was done on an Illumina HiSeq2000 using paired-end 100 bp reads. The original methods were these. SOAPnuke was used to process the raw data, with reads discarded if the reads contained adapters or uncalled bases, had a mean Phred below 15, or lacked an exact constant-primer or identifier match. High-quality paired reads were merged using COPE v1.2.5, and each unique nucleotide sequence was defined as a clonotype. Clonotypes were aligned to IMGT TRBV, TRBD and TRBJ reference segments using MiTCR v1.1. The analysis was restricted to V-J combinations with a frequency above 0.0001, which together covered roughly 99% of the repertoires. A TCS score was defined as the ratio of F50 (clonal expansion) to E x V (chaos), with BLOSUM62-based TCRdist applied between CDR3 peptides within each V-J. Welch's t-statistics and random forest reduced some 510 V-J features to 13, which were used in a naive Bayes classifier (R e1071). The similarity between thyroid and blood repertoires was quantified using the Morisita-Horn index. TCRdb reanalyzed the raw reads on its own, using fastp at Q25 for trimming and MiXCR for clone calling, and kept in-frame beta chains. Identical CDR3 proteins give one entry, which carries the most common genes and DNA. The V and J calls and clone size are TCRdb's, not the authors'. The sample profile shows roughly 500,000 distinct CDR3 sequences; about 45% of them were found once. The top ten clonotypes cover about two fifths of the sample.

Study-level results and caveats: A model built on a 13 V-J signature distinguished ophthalmopathy from stable hyperthyroidism, reaching about 88% sensitivity and about 81% specificity in cross-validation and 80%/75% in testing. No statistical method was used to set the sample size in advance, and investigators knew the group allocation. In validation, the model predicted progression to ophthalmopathy with around 71% sensitivity and roughly 75% specificity, a median of about 6 months before onset. Most expanded thyroid clonotypes (frequency above 0.001) were also found in blood, which suggests that blood repertoires may mirror thyroid immune responses.

The study excluded patients with uncontrolled infections, other autoimmune diseases, pregnancy or lactation. Clinical symptoms, serum thyroxine and TRAb, thyroid ultrasound, and orbital computed tomography formed the basis for the diagnoses. Total RNA was extracted with Trizol reagent, and quality was checked on an Agilent 2100 Bioanalyzer. The sequencing input was peripheral blood or thyroid tissue (not recorded which). The rearranged segments are TRBV7-2 and TRBJ2-5; TRBD2 fits 8 bases in the junction. The origin of this receptor is an adult woman with Graves' disease, either hyperthyroidism or ophthalmopathy (not recorded which). The DNA sequence is TGTGCCAGCAGCCCCGGACTAGCCCAAGAGACCCAGTACTTC. This is translated as CASSPGLAQETQYF.